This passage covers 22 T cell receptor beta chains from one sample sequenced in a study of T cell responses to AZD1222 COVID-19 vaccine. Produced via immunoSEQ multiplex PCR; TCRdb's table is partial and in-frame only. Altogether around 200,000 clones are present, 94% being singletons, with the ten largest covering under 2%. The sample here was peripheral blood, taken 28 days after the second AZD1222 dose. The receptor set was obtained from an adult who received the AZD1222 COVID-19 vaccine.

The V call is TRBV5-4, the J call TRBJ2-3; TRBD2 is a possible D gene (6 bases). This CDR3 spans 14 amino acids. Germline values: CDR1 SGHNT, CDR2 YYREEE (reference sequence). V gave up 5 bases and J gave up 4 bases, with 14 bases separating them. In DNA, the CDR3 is TGTGCCAGCAGTACCACCGGGAGCCCAGATACGCAGTATTTT. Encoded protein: CASSTTGSPDTQYF.

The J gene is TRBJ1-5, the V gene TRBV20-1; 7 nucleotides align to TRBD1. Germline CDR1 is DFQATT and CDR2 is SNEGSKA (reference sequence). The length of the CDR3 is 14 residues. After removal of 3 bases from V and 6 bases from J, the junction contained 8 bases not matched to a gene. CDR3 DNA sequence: TGCAGTGCTAGTACGACAGGGTTAGGTCAGCCCCAGCATTTT. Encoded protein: CSASTTGLGQPQHF.

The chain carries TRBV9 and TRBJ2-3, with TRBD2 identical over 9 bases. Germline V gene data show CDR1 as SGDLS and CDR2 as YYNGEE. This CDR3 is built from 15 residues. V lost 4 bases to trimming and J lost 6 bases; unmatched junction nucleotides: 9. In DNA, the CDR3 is TGTGCCAGCAGCCCCTGGCGGGGGGGCGCGGATACGCAGTATTTT. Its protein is CASSPWRGGADTQYF. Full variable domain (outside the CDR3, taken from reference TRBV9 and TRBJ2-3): DSGVTQTPKHLITATGQRVTLRCSPRSGDLSVYWYQQSLDQGLQFLIQYYNGEERAKGNILERFSAQQFPDLHSELNLSSLELGDSALYFCASSPWRGGADTQYFGPGTRLTVL.

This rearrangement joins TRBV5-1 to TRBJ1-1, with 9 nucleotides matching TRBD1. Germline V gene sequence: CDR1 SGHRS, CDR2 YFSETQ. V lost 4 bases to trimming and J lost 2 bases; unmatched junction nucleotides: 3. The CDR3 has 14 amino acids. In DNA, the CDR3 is TGCGCCAGCAGCATGGGACAGGGAAACACTGAAGCTTTCTTT. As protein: CASSMGQGNTEAFF.

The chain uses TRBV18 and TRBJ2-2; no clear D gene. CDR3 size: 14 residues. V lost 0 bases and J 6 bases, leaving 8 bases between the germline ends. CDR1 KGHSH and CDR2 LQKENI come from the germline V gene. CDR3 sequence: CASSPPPSPGELFF. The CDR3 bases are TGTGCCAGCTCACCACCTCCGTCTCCCGGGGAGCTGTTTTTT.

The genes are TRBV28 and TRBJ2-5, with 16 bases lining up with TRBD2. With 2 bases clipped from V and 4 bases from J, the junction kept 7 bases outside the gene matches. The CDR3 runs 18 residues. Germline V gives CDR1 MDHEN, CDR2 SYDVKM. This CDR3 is CASSLRMGLAGGVETQYF. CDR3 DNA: TGTGCCAGCAGTTTACGGATGGGACTAGCGGGAGGGGTAGAGACCCAGTACTTC.

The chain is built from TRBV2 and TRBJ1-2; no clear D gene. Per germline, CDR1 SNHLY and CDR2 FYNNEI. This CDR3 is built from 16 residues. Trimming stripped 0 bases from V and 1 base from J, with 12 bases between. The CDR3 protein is CASSEAGGVLNYGYTF. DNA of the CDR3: TGTGCCAGCAGTGAAGCGGGTGGCGTCCTTAACTATGGCTACACCTTC.

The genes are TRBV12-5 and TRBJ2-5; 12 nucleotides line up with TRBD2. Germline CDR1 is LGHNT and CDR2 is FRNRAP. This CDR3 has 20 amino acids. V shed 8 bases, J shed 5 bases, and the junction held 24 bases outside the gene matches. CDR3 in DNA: TGTGCTAGTAGGGGTCAAAGTGTGGCACGACTAGCGGGAGTTCGGGAGACCCAGTACTTC. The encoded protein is CASRGQSVARLAGVRETQYF.

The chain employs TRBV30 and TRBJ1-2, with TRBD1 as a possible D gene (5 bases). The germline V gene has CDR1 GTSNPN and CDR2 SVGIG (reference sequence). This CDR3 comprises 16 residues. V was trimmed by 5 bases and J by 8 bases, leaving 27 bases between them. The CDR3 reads CAWVYGGTHPLGGYTF. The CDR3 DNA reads TGTGCCTGGGTCTACGGGGGGACTCATCCTCTCGGAGGCTACACCTTC.

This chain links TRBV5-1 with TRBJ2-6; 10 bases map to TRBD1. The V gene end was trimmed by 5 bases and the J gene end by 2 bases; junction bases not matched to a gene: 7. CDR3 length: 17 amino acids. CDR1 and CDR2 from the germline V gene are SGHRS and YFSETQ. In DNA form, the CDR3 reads TGCGCCAGCAGTTACCGGGACAGGGGAGCTGGGGCCAACGTCCTGACTTTC. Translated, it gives CASSYRDRGAGANVLTF.

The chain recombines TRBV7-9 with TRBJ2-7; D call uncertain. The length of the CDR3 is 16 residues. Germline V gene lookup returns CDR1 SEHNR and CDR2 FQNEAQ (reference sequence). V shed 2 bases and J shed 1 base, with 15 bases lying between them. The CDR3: CASSLTPGDRSYEQYF. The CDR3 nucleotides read TGTGCCAGCAGCTTAACTCCTGGGGATAGGTCCTACGAGCAGTACTTC.

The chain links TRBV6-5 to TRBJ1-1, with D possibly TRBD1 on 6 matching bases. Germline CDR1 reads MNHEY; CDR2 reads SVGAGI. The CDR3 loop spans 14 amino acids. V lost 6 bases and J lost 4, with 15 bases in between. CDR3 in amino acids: CASREGGAVTEAFF. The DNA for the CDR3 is TGTGCCAGCAGAGAGGGGGGGGCGGTCACTGAAGCTTTCTTT.

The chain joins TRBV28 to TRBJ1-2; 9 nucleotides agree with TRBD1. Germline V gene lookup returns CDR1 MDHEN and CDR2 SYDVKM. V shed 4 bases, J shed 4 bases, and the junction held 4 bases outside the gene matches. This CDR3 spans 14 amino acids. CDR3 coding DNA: TGTGCCAGCAGTTCACAGGGGGCGGTCTATGGCTACACCTTC. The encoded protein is CASSSQGAVYGYTF.

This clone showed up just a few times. CDR3 sequence reads: CASSQDRASLANEKLFF. As DNA, the CDR3 is TGTGCCAGCAGCCAAGATAGGGCCTCCTTGGCTAATGAAAAACTGTTTTTT. V gene TRBV3-1 (or the pseudogene TRBV3-2) combines with J gene TRBJ1-4, with no clear D. From germline, CDR1 is LGHDT and CDR2 YNNKEL (reference sequence). This CDR3 comprises 17 residues. Between the trimmed V and J ends, which lost 0 bases and 3 bases, there was a span of 14 bases.

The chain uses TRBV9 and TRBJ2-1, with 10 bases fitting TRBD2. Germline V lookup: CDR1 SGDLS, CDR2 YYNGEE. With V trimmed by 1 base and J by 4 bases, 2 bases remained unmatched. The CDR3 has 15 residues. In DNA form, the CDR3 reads TGTGCCAGCAGCGTATTAGCGGGGGGATACAATGAGCAGTTCTTC. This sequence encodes CASSVLAGGYNEQFF. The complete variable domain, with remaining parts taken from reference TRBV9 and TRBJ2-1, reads DSGVTQTPKHLITATGQRVTLRCSPRSGDLSVYWYQQSLDQGLQFLIQYYNGEERAKGNILERFSAQQFPDLHSELNLSSLELGDSALYFCASSVLAGGYNEQFFGPGTRLTVL.

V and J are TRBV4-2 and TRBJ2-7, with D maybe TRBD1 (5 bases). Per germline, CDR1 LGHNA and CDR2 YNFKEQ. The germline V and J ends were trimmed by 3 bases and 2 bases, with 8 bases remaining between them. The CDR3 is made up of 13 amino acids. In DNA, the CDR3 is TGTGCCAGCAGCCACCACAGGACCTACGAGCAGTACTTC. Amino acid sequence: CASSHHRTYEQYF.

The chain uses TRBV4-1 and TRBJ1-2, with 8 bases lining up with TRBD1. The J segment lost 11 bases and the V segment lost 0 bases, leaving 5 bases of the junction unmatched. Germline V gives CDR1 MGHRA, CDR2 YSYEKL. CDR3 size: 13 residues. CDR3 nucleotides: TGCGCCAGCAGCCAAGATTGGACAGGGCCTTACACCTTC. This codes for CASSQDWTGPYTF.

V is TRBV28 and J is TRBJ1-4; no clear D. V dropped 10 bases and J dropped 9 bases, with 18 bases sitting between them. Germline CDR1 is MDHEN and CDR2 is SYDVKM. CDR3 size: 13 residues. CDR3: CATLGWEGKKLFF. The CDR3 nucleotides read TGTGCCACCCTTGGTTGGGAAGGGAAAAAACTGTTTTTT. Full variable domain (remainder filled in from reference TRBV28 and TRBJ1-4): DVKVTQSSRYLVKRTGEKVFLECVQDMDHENMFWYRQDPGLGLRLIYFSYDVKMKEKGDIPEGYSVSREKKERFSLILESASTNQTSMYLCATLGWEGKKLFFGSGTQLSVL.

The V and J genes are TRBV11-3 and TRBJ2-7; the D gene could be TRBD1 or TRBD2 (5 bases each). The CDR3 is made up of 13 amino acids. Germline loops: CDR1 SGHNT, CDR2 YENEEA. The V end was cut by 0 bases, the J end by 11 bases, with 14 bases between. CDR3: CASSLDGTQVKYF. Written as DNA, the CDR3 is TGTGCCAGCAGCTTAGATGGGACCCAGGTGAAGTACTTC.

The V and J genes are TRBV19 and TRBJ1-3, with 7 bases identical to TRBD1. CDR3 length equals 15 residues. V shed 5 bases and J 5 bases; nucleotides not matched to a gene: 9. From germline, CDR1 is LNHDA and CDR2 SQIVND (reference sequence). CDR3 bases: TGTGCCAGTAGTCCACAGGGGAAGCCCCGAAACACCATATATTTT. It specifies CASSPQGKPRNTIYF.

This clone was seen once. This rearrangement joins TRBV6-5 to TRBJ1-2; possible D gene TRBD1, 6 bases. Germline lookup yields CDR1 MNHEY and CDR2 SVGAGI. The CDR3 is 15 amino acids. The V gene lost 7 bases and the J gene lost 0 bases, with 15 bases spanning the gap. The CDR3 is CASIPRGDTNYGYTF. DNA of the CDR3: TGTGCCAGCATTCCAAGGGGGGACACTAACTATGGCTACACCTTC.

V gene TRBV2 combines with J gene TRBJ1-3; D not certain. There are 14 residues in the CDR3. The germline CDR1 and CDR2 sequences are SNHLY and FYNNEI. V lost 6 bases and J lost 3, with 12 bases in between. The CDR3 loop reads CASSGQSVGNTIYF. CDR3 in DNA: TGTGCCAGCAGCGGTCAGTCCGTTGGAAACACCATATATTTT.